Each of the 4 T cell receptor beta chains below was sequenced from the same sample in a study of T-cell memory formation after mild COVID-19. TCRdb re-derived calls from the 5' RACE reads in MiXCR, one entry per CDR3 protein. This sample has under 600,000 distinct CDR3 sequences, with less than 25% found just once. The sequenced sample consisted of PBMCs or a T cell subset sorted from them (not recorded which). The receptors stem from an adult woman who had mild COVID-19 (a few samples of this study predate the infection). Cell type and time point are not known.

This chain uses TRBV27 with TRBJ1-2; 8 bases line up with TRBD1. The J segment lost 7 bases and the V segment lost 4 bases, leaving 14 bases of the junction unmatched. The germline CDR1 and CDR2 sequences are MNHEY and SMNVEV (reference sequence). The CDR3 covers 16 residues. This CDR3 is CASSSRHIGQGGGYTF. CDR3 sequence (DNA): TGTGCCAGCAGTTCAAGACACATCGGACAGGGTGGTGGCTACACCTTC.

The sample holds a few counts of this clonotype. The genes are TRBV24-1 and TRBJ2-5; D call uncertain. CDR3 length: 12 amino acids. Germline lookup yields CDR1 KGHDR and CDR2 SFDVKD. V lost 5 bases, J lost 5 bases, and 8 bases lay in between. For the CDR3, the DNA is TGTGCCACCAGTGGGGTTGGGGAGACCCAGTACTTC. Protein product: CATSGVGETQYF.

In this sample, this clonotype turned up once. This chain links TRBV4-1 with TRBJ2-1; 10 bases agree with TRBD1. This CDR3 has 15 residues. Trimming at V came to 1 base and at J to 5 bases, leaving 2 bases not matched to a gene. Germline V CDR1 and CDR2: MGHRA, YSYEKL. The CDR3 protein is CASSQGQGADNEQFF. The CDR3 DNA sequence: TGCGCCAGCAGCCAAGGACAGGGGGCCGACAATGAGCAGTTCTTC.

CDR3 in DNA: TGCGCCAGCACCCCTCTAGCGGGGGCCGGCAATGAGCAGTTCTTC. This sequence encodes CASTPLAGAGNEQFF. The chain is built from TRBV5-1 and TRBJ2-1, with 10 bases aligning to TRBD2. The CDR3 spans 15 residues. Looked up from germline, CDR1 is SGHRS and CDR2 is YFSETQ. The V and J ends lost 6 bases and 6 bases, in that order; junction bases with no gene match: 9.